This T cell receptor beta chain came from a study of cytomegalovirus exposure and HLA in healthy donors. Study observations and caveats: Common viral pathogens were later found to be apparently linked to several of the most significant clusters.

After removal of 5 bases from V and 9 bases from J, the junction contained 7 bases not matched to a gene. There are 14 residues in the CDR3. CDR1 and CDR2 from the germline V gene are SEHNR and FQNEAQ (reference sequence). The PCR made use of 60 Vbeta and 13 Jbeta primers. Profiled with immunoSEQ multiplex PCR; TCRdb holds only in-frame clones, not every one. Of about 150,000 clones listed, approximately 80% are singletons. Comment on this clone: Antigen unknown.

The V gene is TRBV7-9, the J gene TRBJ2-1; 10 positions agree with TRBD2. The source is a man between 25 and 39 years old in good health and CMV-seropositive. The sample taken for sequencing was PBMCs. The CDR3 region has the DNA TGTGCCAGCAGCCCCCTAGCGGGAGTCCCTGAGCAGTTCTTC. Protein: CASSPLAGVPEQFF.